The entry that follows covers one TCR beta chain sequence. The antigen is undetermined. The data stem from a study of T cell repertoires in cytomegalovirus infection. Study-level background: A matching HLA type, together with CMV infection, was signaled by public TCR beta signatures.

One entry per CDR3 protein results from TCRdb running MiXCR on the reads. This table holds just under 300,000 distinct CDR3 sequences, approximately 8.9% found once. Germline V gene sequence: CDR1 SQVTM, CDR2 ANQGSEA. V was pared by 8 bases and J by 3 bases, with 6 bases between. The CDR3 is made up of 10 amino acids. Overall study findings and caveats: HLA-C-restricted CMV clonotypes gave the most frequent clonotype in two of eight donors. Identification of carriers of CMV plus the relevant HLA was achieved through cumulative public TCR beta family frequency.

The TCR sequence derives from a human donor in good health (CMV status not recorded). Some clones in this sample may be carry-over from other donors' samples. Sequencing was done on a sample of PBMCs. The chain employs TRBV29-1 and TRBJ2-3, with no clear D. In DNA form, the CDR3 reads TGCAGCACCTTTACAGATACGCAGTATTTT. Translating gives CSTFTDTQYF.